The following is a T cell receptor beta chain sequence with its context. Its antigen is unidentified. This specimen belongs to a study of shared clonotypes between healthy human individuals. Study-level background: A couple of women and a few men aged 18 to 49 made up the donors. Study findings and constraints: In contrast to clonotypes shared by all four donors, non-shared clonotypes had lower generation probabilities. Roughly 5% of naive CD4 clonotypes were common to four donors.

Pooled CD45RO+ cells and CCR7-negative CD45RA+ TemRA cells made up CD8 memory. Profiling relied on immunoSEQ multiplex PCR, and the TCRdb table lists in-frame clones only, not all of them. The table records about 110,000 clones, more than 65% of them present only once. CDR3 length: 12 amino acids. Germline-derived CDR1 and CDR2 are SNHLY and FYNNEI. Between the trimmed V and J ends, which lost 8 bases and 5 bases, there was a span of 10 bases. The chain is built from TRBV2 and TRBJ1-3, with D uncertain. Sample: memory CD8+ T cells sorted from blood. Subset specified: CD45RO+ cells pooled with CCR7-negative TemRA cells. This TCR was sampled from a woman under 40 in good health. The chain's CDR3 is CASVIRRNTIYF. In DNA, the CDR3 is TGTGCCAGCGTTATACGGCGAAACACCATATATTTT.